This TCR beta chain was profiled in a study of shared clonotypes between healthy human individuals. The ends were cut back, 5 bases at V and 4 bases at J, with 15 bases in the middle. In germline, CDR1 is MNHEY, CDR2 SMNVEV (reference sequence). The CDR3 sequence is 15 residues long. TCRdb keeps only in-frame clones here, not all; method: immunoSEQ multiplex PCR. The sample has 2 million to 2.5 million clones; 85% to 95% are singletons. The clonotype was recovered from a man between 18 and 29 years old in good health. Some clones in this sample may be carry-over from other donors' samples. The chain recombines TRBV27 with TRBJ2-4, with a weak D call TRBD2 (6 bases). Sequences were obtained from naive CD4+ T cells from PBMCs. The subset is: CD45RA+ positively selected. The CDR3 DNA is TGTGCCAGCAGTCCCCCGACAGCGGGTAAAAACATTCAGTACTTC. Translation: CASSPPTAGKNIQYF.